The source of this T cell receptor (beta chain) is a study of blood T cell repertoires in COVID-19. Whole-study context: Sites in the United States, Italy and Spain provided acute and convalescent COVID-19 samples.

Between the trimmed V and J ends, which lost 5 bases and 7 bases, there was a span of 11 bases. Germline loops: CDR1 SGHTA, CDR2 FQGNSA. The CDR3 is 12 residues long. Source study methods: By means of reference gene primer amplification, nucleated cell counts were estimated. Sequencing used immunoSEQ multiplex PCR; TCRdb keeps in-frame clones, though not all of them. V, J and clone size are taken as reported in that table, and D and trimming were inferred from the DNA itself. This sample has some 29,000 clones, with 90% found just once. This clone came up once. The TCR was taken from an older man with active or convalescent COVID-19. The chain has TRBV7-2 and TRBJ1-2; D may be TRBD1 (6 bases). Specimen: peripheral blood. The DNA for the CDR3 is TGTGCCAGCAGCCCACAGGGAAGTGGCTACACCTTC. It is translated as CASSPQGSGYTF.